The 2 T cell receptor beta chains reported below all come from one sample, sequenced in a study of early T cells in non-severe SARS-CoV-2 infection. Each CDR3 protein gets one entry after TCRdb re-called the 5' RACE reads with MiXCR. The table shows under 85,000 distinct CDR3 sequences, with about an eighth occurring only once. The specimen was whole blood, collected at baseline. Receptors were obtained from an adult who was a healthcare worker with PCR-confirmed SARS-CoV-2 infection or an uninfected control (not recorded which).

This clonotype was seen a handful of times. One end of the junction fails to match germline, which may point to a read error. This chain joins TRBV4-1 and TRBJ2-7, with a weak D call TRBD2 (5 bases). The CDR3 has 14 residues. Germline V gene data show CDR1 as MGHRA and CDR2 as YSYEKL. CDR3 residues: CAISSKDYLSEQYF. CDR3 nucleotides: TGCGCCATCAGCTCTAAAGACTATCTGAGCGAGCAGTACTTC.

This clonotype was detected ten times or more. The J gene is TRBJ1-4, the V gene TRBV7-2, with a weak D call TRBD1 (5 bases). Trimming stripped 6 bases from V and 5 bases from J, with 19 bases between. CDR3 length: 16 residues. Per the germline V gene, CDR1 is SGHTA and CDR2 is FQGNSA. DNA for the CDR3: TGTGCCAGCAGTTCGAGCAGGGTACCGGAAAATGAAAAACTGTTTTTT. This encodes CASSSSRVPENEKLFF. The entire variable domain, with the rest obtained from reference TRBV7-2 and TRBJ1-4, is as follows: GAGVSQSPSNKVTEKGKDVELRCDPISGHTALYWYRQSLGQGLEFLIYFQGNSAPDKSGLPSDRFSAERTGGSVSTLTIQRTQQEDSAVYLCASSSSRVPENEKLFFGSGTQLSVL.